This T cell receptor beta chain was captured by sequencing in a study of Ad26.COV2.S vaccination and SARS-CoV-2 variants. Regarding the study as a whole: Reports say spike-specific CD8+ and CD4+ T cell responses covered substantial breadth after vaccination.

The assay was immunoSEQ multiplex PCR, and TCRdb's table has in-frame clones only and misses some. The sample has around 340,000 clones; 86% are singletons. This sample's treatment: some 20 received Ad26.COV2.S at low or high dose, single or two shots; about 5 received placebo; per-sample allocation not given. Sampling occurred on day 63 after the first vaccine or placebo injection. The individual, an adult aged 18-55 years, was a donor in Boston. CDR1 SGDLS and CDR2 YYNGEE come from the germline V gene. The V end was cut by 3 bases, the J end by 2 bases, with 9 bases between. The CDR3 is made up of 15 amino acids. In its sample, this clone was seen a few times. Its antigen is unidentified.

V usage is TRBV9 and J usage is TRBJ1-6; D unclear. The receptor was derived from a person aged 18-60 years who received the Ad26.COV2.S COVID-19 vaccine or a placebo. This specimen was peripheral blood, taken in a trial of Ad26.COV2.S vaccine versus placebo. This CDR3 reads CASSAGWPYNSPLHF. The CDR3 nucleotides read TGTGCCAGCAGCGCCGGGTGGCCCTATAATTCACCCCTCCACTTT.